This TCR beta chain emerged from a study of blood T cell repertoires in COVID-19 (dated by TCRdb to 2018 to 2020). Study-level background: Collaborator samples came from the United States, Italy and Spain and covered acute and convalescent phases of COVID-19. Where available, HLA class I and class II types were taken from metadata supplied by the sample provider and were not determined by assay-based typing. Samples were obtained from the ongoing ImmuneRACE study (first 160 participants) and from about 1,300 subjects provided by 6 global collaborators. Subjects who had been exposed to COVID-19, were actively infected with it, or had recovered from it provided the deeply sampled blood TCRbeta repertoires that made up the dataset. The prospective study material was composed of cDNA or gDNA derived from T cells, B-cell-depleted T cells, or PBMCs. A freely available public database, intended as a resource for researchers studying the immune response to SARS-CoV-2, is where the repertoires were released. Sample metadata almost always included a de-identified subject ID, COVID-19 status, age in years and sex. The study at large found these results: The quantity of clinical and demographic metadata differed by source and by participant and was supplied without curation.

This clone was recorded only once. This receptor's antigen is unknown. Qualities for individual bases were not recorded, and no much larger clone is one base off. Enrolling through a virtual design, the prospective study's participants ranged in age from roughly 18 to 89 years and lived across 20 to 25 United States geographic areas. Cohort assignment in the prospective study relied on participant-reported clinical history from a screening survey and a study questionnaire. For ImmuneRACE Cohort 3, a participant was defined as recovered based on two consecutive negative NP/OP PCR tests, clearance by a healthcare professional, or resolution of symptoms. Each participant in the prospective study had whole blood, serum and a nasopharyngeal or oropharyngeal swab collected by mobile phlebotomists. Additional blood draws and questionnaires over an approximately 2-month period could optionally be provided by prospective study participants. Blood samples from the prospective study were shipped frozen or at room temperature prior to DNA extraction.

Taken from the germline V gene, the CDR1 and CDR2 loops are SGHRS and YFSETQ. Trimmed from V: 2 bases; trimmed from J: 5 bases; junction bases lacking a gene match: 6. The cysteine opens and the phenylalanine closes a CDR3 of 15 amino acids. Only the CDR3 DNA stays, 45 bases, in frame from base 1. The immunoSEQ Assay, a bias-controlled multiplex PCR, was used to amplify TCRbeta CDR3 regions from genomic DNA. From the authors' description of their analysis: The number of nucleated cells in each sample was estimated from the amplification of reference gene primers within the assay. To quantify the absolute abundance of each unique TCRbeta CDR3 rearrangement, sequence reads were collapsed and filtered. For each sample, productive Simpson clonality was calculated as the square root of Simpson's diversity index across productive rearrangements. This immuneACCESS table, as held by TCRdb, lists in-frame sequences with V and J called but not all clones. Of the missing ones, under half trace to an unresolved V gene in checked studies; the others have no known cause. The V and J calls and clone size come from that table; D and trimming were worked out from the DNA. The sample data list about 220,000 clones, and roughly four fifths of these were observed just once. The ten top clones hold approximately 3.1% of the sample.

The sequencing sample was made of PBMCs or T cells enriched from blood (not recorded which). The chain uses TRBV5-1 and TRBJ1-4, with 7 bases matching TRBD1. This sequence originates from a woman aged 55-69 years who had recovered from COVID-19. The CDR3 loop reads CASSLTGTANEKLFF. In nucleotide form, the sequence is TGCGCCAGCAGCTTAACCGGGACAGCAAATGAAAAACTGTTTTTT.